One T cell receptor beta chain is described in this entry. Its target is not known. Some clones are missing from TCRdb's copy, which holds only in-frame ones; the method was immunoSEQ multiplex PCR. The table lists approximately 260,000 clones, more than 80% of them singletons. The data were obtained in a study of T cell responses to AZD1222 COVID-19 vaccine. Background on the study: Pooled in the analysis were second doses at about 4 or about 12 weeks.

Germline CDR1 and CDR2: SGDLS and YYNGEE. The V and J ends lost 0 bases and 3 bases respectively, with 9 bases between them. The CDR3 has 14 amino acids. Overall study findings and caveats: Among AZD1222 vaccinees, only six or seven were seropositive at baseline. Spike-wide vaccine-associated CD4 TCRs dominated at 160-218 and 743-854. White British people made up most donors, females outnumbered males, and clonal diversity was possibly underestimated.

The TCR was taken from an adult in good health. The sample in question was peripheral blood, obtained on day 0 of AZD1222 vaccination. V is TRBV9 and J is TRBJ1-2; possibly TRBD1 for D (5 bases). The CDR3 region has the DNA TGTGCCAGCAGCGTAGATGGGGGGGACTATGGCTACACCTTC. Its translation is CASSVDGGDYGYTF. Variable domain in full (rest from reference TRBV9 and TRBJ1-2): DSGVTQTPKHLITATGQRVTLRCSPRSGDLSVYWYQQSLDQGLQFLIQYYNGEERAKGNILERFSAQQFPDLHSELNLSSLELGDSALYFCASSVDGGDYGYTFGSGTRLTVV.